The sequence of this T cell receptor (beta chain) was determined in a study of T cell repertoires in cytomegalovirus infection. Study details: Newly reported HLA-C-restricted and thoroughly characterized HLA-B-restricted CMV epitopes were employed. Shared public TCR beta signatures pointed to both CMV infection and a matching HLA type.

Notes on this clonotype: Its antigen is as yet unknown. At one end the junction does not follow the germline gene, possibly because of a read error.

In TCRdb, the reads were re-called with MiXCR into one record per CDR3 protein. The table shows fewer than 1,000,000 distinct CDR3 sequences, with roughly 30% occurring only once. Germline V CDR1 and CDR2: SNHLY, FYNNEI. The CDR3 runs to 8 residues. This sample comprised cultured CD8+ T cells from PBMCs, obtained from culture after CMV antigen stimulation. This receptor was identified in a human donor in good health (CMV status not recorded). Some clones in this sample may be carry-over from other donors' samples. V usage is TRBV2 and J usage is TRBJ2-5, with D uncertain. Written as DNA, the CDR3 is TGTGCCAGCAGTGACGGGCTCTTC. Translation: CASSDGLF. Based on the CDR3 plus reference TRBV2 and TRBJ2-5, the full variable domain is EPEVTQTPSHQVTQMGQEVILRCVPISNHLYFYWYRQILGQKVEFLVSFYNNEISEKSEIFDDQFSVERPDGSNFTLKIRSTKLEDSAMYFCASSDGLFGPGTRLLVL.